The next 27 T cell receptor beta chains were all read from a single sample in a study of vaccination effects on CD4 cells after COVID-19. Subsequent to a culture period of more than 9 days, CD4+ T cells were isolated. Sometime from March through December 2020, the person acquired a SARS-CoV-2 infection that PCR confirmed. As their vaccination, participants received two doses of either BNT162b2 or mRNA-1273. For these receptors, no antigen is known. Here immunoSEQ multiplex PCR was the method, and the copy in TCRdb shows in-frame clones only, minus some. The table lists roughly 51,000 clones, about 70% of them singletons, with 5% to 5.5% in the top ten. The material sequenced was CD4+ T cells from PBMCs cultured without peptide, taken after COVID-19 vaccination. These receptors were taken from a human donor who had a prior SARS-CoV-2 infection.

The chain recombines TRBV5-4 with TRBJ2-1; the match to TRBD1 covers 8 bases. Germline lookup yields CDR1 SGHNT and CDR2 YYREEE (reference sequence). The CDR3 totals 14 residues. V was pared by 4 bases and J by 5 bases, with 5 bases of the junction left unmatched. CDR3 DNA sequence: TGTGCCAGCAGCGCGACAGGGGCGCACAATGAGCAGTTCTTC. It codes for CASSATGAHNEQFF. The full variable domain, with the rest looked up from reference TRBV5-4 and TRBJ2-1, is ETGVTQSPTHLIKTRGQQVTLRCSSQSGHNTVSWYQQALGQGPQFIFQYYREEENGRGNFPPRFSGLQFPNYSSELNVNALELDDSALYLCASSATGAHNEQFFGPGTRLTVL.

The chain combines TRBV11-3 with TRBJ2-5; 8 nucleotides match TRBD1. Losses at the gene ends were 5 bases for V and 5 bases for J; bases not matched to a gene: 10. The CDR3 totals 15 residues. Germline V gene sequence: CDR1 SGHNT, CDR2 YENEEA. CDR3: CASSRGQGSRETQYF. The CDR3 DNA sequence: TGTGCCAGCAGCCGCGGACAGGGTAGTAGGGAGACCCAGTACTTC.

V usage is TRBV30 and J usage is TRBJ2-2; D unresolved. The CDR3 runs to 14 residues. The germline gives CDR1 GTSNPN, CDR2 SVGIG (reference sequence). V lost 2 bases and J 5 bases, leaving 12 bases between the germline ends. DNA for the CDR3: TGTGCCTGGAGTCGCGGTATGTGGACCGGGGAGCTGTTTTTT. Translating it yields CAWSRGMWTGELFF.

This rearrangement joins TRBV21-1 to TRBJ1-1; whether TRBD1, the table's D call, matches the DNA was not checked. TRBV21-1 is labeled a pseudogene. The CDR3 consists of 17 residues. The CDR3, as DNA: TGTGCCAGCAGAAAAAGGATCGGACAGCAACTGAACACTGAAGCTTTCTTT. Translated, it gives CASRKRIGQQLNTEAFF.

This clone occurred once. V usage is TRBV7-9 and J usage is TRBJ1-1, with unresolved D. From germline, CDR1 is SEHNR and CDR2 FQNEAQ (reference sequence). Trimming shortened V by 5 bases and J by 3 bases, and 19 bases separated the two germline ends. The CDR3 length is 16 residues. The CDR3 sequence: CASSPGEGVGDTEAFF. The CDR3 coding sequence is TGTGCCAGCAGCCCCGGCGAGGGCGTCGGGGACACTGAAGCTTTCTTT.

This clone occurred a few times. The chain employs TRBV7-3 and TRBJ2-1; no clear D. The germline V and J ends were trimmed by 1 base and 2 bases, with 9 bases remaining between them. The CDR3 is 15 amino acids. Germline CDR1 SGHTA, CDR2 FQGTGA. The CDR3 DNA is TGTGCCAGCAGCTTAAGGCAGGCAACCTACAATGAGCAGTTCTTC. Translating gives CASSLRQATYNEQFF. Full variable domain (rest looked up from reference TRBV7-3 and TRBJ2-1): GAGVSQTPSNKVTEKGKYVELRCDPISGHTALYWYRQSLGQGPEFLIYFQGTGAADDSGLPNDRFFAVRPEGSVSTLKIQRTERGDSAVYLCASSLRQATYNEQFFGPGTRLTVL.

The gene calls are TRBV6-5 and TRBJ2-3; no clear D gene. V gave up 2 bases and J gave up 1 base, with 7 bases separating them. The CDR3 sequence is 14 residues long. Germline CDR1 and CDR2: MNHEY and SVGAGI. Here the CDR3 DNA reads TGTGCCAGCAGTTACGGGTCGGGCACAGATACGCAGTATTTT. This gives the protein CASSYGSGTDTQYF.

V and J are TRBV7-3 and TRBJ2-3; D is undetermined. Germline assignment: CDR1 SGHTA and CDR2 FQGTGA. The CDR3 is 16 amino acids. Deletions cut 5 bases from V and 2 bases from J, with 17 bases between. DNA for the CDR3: TGTGCCAGCAGCCCTCGGCCCGCCGAACACACAGATACGCAGTATTTT. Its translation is CASSPRPAEHTDTQYF.

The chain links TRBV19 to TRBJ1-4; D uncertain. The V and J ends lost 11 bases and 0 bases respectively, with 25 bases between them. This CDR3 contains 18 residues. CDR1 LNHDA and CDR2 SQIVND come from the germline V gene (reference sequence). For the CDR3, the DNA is TGTGCCCCTAGCCAGTATGGTCGGGTTGACGCAACTAATGAAAAACTGTTTTTT. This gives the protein CAPSQYGRVDATNEKLFF.

The CDR3 region is CASSILGPRADTEAFF. The DNA of the CDR3 is TGTGCCAGCTCAATACTAGGACCCAGGGCGGACACTGAAGCTTTCTTT. This chain joins TRBV18 and TRBJ1-1, with a weak D call TRBD1 (5 bases). Germline V gene sequence: CDR1 KGHSH, CDR2 LQKENI. Trimming shortened V by 5 bases and J by 3 bases, and 19 bases separated the two germline ends. The CDR3 sequence is 16 residues long.

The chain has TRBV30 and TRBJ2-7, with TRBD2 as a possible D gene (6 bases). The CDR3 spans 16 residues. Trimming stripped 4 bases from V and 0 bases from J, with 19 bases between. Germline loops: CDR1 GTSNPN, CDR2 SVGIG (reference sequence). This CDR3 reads CAWKYRGRPGSYEQYF. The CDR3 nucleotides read TGTGCCTGGAAGTACCGGGGGAGGCCGGGCTCCTACGAGCAGTACTTC.

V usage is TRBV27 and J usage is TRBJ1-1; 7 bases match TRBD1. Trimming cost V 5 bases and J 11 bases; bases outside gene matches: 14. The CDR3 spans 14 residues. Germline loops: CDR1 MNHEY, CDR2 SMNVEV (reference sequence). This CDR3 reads CASSQRRQGLVAFF. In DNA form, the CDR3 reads TGTGCCAGCAGTCAACGAAGACAGGGTTTAGTTGCTTTCTTT.

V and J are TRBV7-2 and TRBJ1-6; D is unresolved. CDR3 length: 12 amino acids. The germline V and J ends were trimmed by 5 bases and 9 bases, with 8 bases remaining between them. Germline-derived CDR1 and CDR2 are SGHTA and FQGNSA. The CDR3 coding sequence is TGTGCCAGCAGCCGTTTGACTTCACCCCTCCACTTT. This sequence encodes CASSRLTSPLHF.

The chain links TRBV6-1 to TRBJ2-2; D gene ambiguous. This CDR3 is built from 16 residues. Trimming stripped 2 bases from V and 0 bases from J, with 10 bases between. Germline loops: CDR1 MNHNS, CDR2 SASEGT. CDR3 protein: CASSEIFDANTGELFF. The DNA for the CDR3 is TGTGCCAGCAGTGAAATTTTTGACGCGAACACCGGGGAGCTGTTTTTT.

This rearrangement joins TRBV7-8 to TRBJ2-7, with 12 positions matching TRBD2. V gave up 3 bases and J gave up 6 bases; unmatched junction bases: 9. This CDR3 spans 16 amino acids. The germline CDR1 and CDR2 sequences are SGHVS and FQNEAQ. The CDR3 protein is CASSFDSRLAGAEQYF. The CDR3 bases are TGTGCCAGCAGCTTCGACTCCAGACTAGCGGGAGCCGAGCAGTACTTC.

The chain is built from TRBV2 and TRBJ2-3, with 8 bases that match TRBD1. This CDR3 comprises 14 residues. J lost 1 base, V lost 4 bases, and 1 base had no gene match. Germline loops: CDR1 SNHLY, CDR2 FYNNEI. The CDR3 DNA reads TGTGCCAGCAGTGCGGGACAGGGCACAGATACGCAGTATTTT. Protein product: CASSAGQGTDTQYF.

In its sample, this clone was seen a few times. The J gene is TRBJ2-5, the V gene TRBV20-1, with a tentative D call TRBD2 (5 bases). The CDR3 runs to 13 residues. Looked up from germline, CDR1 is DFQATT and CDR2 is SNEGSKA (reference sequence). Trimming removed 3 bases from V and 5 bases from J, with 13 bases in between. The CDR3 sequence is CSASTLARETQYF. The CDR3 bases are TGCAGTGCTAGTACGCTAGCTCGGGAGACCCAGTACTTC.

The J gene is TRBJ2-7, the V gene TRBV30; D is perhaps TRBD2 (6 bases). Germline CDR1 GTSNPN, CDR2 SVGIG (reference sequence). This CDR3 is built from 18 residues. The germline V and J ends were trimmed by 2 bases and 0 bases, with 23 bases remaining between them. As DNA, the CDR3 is TGTGCCTGGAGTCGGGACCCAACTAGCCAACTAAGCTCCTACGAGCAGTACTTC. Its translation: CAWSRDPTSQLSSYEQYF.

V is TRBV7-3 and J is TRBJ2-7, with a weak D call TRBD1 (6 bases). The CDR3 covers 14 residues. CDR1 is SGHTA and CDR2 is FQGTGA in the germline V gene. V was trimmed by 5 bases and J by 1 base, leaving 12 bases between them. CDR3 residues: CASSTSDRSYEQYF. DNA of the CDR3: TGTGCCAGCAGCACCTCCGACAGGTCCTACGAGCAGTACTTC.

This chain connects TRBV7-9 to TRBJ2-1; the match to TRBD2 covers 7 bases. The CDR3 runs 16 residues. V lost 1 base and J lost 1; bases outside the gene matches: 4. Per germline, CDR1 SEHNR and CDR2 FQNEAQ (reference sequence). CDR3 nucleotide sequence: TGTGCCAGCAGCTTAGGTTCAGCGGGGTCCTACAATGAGCAGTTCTTC. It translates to CASSLGSAGSYNEQFF.

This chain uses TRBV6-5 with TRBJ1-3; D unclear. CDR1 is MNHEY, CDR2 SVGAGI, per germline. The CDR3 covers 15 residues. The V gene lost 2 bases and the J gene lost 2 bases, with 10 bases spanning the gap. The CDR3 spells CASSYTLGTGNTIYF. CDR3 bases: TGTGCCAGCAGTTACACCCTAGGGACTGGAAACACCATATATTTT.

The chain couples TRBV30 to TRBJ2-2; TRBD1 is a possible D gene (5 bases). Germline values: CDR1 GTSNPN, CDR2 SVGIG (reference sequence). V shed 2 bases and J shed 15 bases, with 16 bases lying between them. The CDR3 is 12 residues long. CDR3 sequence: CAWSTQTVRLFF. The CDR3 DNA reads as TGTGCCTGGAGTACCCAGACAGTAAGGTTGTTTTTT.

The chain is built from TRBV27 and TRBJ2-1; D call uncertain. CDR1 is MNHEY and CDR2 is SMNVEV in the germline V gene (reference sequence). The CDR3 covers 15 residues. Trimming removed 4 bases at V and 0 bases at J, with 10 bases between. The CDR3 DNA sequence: TGTGCCAGCAGTTGGTCCTCGAGCTCCTACAATGAGCAGTTCTTC. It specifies CASSWSSSSYNEQFF.

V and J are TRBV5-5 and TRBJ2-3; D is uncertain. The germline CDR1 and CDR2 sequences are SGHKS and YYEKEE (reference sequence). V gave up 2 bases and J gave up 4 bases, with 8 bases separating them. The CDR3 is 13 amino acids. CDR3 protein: CASSFSPADTQYF. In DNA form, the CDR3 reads TGTGCCAGCAGCTTCAGTCCAGCAGATACGCAGTATTTT.

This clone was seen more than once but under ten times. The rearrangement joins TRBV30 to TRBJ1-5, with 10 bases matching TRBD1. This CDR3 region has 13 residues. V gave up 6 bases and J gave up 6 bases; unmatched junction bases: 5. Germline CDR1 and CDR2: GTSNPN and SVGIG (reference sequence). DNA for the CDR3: TGTGCCTGTAAGGGACAGGGGTTTCAGCCCCAGCATTTT. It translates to CACKGQGFQPQHF.

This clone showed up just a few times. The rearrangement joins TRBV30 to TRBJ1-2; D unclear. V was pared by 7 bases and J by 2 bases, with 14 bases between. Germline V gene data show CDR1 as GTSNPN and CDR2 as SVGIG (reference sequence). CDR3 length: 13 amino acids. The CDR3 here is CAFSTDRNYGYTF. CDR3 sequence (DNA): TGTGCCTTTTCGACGGACCGAAACTATGGCTACACCTTC.

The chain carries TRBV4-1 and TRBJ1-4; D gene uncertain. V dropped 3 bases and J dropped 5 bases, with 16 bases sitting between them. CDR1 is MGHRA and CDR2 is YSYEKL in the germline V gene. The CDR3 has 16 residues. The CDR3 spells CASSQGSGVKNEKLFF. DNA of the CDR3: TGCGCCAGCAGCCAGGGATCGGGAGTTAAAAATGAAAAACTGTTTTTT.